This T cell receptor (beta chain) was recorded in a study of blood T cell repertoires in COVID-19. Study background: Acute and convalescent COVID-19 specimens originated in the United States, Italy and Spain. From T cells, B-cell-depleted T cells, or PBMCs came the material, which was cDNA or gDNA.

Germline CDR1 reads MDHEN; CDR2 reads SYDVKM. The CDR3 covers 14 residues. Trimming took off 4 bases at V and 11 bases at J, with 20 bases between the two ends. As originally analysed: For nucleated cells, counts were estimated from reference gene primer amplification. Method: immunoSEQ multiplex PCR; TCRdb's copy keeps in-frame clones and lacks some. The D gene and trimming were derived from the DNA, and the V and J assignments and clone size from that table. This sample has approximately 90,000 clones, with roughly 84% found just once. The rearrangement joins TRBV28 to TRBJ1-1; D gene unclear. The specimen sequenced was peripheral blood. The origin of this receptor is a woman of 80 years or more with active or convalescent COVID-19. The DNA of the CDR3 is TGTGCCAGCAGTTCCCACGGACTACGCTATTTGGCTTTCTTT. This gives the protein CASSSHGLRYLAFF.